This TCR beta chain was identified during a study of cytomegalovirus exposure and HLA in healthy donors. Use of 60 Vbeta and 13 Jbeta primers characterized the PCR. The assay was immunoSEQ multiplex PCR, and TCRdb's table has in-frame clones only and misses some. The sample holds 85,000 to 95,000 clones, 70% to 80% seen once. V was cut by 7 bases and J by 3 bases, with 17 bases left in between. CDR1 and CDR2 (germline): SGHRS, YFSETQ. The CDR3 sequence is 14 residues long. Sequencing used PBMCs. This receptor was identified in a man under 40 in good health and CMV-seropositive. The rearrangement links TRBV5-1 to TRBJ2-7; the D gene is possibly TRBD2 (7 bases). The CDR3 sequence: CASQRGGEIYEQYF. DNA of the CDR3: TGCGCCAGCCAACGAGGGGGGGAGATCTACGAGCAGTACTTC.